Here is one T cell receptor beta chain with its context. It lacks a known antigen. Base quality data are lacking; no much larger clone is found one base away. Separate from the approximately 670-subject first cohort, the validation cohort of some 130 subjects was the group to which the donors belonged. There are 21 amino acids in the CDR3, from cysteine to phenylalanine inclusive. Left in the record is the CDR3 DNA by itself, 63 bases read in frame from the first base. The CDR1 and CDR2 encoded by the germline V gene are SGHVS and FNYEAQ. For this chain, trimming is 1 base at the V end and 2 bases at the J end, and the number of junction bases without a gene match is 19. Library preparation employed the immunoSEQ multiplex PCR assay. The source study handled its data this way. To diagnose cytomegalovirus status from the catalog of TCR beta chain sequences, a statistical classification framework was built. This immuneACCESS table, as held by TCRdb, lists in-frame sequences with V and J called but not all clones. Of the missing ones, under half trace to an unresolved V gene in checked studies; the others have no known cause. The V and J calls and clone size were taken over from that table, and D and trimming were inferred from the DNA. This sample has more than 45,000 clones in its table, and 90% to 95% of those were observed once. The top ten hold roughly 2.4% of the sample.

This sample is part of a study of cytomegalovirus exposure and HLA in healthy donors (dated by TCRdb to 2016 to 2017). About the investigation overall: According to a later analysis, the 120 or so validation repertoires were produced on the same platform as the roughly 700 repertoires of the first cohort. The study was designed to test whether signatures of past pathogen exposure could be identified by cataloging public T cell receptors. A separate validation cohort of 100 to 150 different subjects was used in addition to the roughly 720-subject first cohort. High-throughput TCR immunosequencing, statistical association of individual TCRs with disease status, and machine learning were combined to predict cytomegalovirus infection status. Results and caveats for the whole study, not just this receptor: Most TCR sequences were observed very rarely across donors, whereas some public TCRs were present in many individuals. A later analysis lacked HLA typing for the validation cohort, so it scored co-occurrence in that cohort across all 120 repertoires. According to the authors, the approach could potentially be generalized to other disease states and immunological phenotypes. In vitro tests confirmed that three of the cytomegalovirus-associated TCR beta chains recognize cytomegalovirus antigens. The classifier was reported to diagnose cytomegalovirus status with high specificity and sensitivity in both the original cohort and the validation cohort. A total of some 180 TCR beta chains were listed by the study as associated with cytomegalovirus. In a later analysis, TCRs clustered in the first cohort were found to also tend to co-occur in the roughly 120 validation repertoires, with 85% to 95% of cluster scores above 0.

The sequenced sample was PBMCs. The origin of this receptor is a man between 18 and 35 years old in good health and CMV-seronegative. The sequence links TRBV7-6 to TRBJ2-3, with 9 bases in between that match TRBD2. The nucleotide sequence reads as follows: TGTGCCAGCAGCTTAGGGGCCTCGGCGGGAGGGCCCCACCCCGCCACAGATACGCAGTATTTT. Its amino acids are CASSLGASAGGPHPATDTQYF. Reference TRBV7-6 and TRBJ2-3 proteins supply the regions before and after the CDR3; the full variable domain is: GAGVSQSPRYKVTKRGQDVALRCDPISGHVSLYWYRQALGQGPEFLTYFNYEAQQDKSGLPNDRFSAERPEGSISTLTIQRTEQRDSAMYRCASSLGASAGGPHPATDTQYFGPGTRLTVL.